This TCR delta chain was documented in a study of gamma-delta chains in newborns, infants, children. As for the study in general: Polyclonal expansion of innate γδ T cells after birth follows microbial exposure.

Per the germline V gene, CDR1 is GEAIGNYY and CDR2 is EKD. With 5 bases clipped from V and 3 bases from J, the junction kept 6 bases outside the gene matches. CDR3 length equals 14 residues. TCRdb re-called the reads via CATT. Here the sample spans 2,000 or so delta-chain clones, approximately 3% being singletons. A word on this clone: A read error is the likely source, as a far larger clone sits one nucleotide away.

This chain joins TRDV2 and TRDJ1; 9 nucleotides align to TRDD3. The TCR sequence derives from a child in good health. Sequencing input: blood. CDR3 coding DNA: TGTGCCTGTGTCGAGCTGGGGGATTCCGATAAACTCATCTTT. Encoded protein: CACVELGDSDKLIF.